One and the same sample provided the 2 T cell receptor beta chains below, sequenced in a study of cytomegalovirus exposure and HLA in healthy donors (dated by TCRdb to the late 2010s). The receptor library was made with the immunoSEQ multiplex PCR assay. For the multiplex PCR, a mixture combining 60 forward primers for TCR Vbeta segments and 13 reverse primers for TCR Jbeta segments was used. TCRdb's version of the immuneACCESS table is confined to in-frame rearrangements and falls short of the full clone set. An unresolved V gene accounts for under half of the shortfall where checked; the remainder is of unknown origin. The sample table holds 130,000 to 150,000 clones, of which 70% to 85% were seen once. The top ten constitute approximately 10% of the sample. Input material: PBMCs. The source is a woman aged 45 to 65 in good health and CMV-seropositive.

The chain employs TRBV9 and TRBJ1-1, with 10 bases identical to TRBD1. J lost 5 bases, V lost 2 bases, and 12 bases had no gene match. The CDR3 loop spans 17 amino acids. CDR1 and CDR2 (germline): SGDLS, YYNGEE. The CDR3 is CASSVGMTGGAATEAFF. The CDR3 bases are TGTGCCAGCAGCGTGGGAATGACAGGGGGCGCAGCAACTGAAGCTTTCTTT.

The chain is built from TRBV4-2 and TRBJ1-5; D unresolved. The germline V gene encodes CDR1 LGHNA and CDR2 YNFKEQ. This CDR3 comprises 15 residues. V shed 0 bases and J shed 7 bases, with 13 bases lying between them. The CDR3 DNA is TGTGCCAGCAGCCAAGATTGGAGTTCTGGACAGCCCCAGCATTTT. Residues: CASSQDWSSGQPQHF.